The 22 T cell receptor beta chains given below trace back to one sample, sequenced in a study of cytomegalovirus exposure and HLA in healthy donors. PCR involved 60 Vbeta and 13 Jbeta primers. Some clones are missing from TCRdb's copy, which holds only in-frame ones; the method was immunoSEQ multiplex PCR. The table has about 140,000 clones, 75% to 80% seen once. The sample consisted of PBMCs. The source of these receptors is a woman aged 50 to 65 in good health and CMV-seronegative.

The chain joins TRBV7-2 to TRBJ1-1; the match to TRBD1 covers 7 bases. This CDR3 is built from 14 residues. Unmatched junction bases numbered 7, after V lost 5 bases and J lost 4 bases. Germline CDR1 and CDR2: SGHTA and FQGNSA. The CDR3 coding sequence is TGTGCCAGCAGCCTACAGGGGACGAGCACTGAAGCTTTCTTT. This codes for CASSLQGTSTEAFF.

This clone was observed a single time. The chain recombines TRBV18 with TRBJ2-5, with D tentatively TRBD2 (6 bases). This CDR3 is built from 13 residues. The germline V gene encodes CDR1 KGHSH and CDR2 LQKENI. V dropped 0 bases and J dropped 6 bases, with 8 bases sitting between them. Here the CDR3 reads CASSPPTRKTQYF. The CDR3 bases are TGTGCCAGCTCACCACCGACTAGGAAGACCCAGTACTTC.

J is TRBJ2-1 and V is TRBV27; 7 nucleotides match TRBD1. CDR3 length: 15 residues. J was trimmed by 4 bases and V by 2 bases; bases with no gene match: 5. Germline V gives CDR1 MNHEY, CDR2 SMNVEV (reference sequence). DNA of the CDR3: TGTGCCAGCAGTTTAGAGGGACAGCAATACAATGAGCAGTTCTTC. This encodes CASSLEGQQYNEQFF.

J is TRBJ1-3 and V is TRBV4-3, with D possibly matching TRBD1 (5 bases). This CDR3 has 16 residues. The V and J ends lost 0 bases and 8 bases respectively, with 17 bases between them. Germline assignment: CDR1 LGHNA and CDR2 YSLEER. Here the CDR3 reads CASSQDFGGEKDTIYF. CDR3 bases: TGCGCCAGCAGCCAAGATTTCGGGGGAGAAAAAGACACCATATATTTT.

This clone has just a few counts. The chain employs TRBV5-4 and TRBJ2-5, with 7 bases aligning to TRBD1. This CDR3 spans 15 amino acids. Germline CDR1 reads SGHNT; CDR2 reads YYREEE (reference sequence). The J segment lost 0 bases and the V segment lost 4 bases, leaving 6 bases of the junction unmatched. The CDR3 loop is CASSNWDSDQETQYF. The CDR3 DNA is TGTGCCAGCAGCAACTGGGACAGCGACCAAGAGACCCAGTACTTC. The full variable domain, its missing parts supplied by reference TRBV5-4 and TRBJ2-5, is ETGVTQSPTHLIKTRGQQVTLRCSSQSGHNTVSWYQQALGQGPQFIFQYYREEENGRGNFPPRFSGLQFPNYSSELNVNALELDDSALYLCASSNWDSDQETQYFGPGTRLLVL.

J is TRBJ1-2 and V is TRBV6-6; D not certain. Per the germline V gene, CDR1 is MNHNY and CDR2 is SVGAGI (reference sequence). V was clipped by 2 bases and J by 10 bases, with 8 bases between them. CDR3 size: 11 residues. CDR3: CASSYRDHYTF. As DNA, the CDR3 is TGTGCCAGCAGTTACCGGGATCACTACACCTTC.

DNA for the CDR3: TGTGCCAGCAGTTTATGGGCTAGCGGGGGTTTCGGGGAGACCCAGTACTTC. Translating it yields CASSLWASGGFGETQYF. V gene TRBV27 combines with J gene TRBJ2-5, with 10 positions matching TRBD2. CDR3 length equals 17 residues. Germline trimming cut 1 base from V and 5 bases from J; bases unmatched to any gene: 10. Germline CDR1 and CDR2: MNHEY and SMNVEV (reference sequence).

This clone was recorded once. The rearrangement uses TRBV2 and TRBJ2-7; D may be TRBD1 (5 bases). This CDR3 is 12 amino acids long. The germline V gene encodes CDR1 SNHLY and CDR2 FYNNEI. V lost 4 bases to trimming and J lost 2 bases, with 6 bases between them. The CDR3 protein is CASSAGTYEQYF. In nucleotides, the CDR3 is TGTGCCAGCAGTGCAGGGACCTACGAGCAGTACTTC.

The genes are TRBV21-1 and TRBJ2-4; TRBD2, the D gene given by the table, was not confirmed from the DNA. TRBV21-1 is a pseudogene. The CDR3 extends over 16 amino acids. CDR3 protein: CAAPGSAPPAKNIQYF. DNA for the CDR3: TGTGCCGCCCCGGGAAGCGCTCCCCCAGCCAAAAACATTCAGTACTTC.

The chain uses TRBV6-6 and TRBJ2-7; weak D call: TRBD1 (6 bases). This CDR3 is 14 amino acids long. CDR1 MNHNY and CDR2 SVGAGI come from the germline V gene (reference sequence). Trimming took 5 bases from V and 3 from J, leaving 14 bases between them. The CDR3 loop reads CASSHDRNNYEQYF. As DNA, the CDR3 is TGTGCCAGCAGTCACGACAGGAATAACTACGAGCAGTACTTC.

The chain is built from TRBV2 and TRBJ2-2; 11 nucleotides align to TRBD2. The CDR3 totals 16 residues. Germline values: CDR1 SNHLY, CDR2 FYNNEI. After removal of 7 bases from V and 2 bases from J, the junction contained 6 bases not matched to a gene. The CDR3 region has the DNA TGTGCCAGCACCGTTAGCGGGGGGGCTAACACCGGGGAGCTGTTTTTT. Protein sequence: CASTVSGGANTGELFF.

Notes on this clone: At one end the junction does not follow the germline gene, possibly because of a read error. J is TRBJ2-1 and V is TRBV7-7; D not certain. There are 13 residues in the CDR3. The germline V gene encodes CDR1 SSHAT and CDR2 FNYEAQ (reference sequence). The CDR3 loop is CASSLGPGNEQFF. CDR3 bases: TGTGCTAGCAGCTTAGGCCCGGGCAATGAGCAGTTCTTC. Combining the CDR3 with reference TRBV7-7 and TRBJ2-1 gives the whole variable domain GAGVSQSPRYKVTKRGQDVTLRCDPISSHATLYWYQQALGQGPEFLTYFNYEAQPDKSGLPSDRFSAERPEGSISTLTIQRTEQRDSAMYRCASSLGPGNEQFFGPGTRLTVL.

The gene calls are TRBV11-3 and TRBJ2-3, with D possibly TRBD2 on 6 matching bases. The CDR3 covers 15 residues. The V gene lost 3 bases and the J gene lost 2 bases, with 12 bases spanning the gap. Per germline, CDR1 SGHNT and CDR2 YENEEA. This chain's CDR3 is CASSLGGTYTDTQYF. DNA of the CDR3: TGTGCCAGCAGCTTGGGTGGGACTTACACAGATACGCAGTATTTT.

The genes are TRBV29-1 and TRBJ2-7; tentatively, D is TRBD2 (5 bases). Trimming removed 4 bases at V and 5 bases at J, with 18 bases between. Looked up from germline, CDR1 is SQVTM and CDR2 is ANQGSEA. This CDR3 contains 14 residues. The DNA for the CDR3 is TGCAGCGTTGGAGCCCCGGGAAGTCGGGACGAGCAGTACTTC. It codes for CSVGAPGSRDEQYF.

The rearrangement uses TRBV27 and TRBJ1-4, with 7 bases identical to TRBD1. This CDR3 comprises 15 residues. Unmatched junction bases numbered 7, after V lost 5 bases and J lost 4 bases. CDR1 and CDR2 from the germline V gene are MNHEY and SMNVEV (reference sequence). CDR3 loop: CASSGDRAGNEKLFF. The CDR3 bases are TGTGCCAGCAGTGGTGACAGGGCGGGTAATGAAAAACTGTTTTTT.

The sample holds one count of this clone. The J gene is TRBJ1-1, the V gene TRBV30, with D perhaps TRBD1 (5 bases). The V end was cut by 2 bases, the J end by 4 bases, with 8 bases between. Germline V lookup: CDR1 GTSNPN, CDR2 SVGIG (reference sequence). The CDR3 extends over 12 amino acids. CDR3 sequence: CAWSRGPTEAFF. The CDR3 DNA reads TGTGCCTGGAGTAGGGGCCCCACTGAAGCTTTCTTT.

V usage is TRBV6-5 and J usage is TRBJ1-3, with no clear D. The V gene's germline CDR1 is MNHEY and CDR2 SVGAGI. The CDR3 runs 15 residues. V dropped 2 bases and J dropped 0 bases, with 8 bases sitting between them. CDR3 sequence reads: CASSYGPDSGNTIYF. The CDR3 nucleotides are TGTGCCAGCAGTTACGGTCCAGACTCTGGAAACACCATATATTTT.

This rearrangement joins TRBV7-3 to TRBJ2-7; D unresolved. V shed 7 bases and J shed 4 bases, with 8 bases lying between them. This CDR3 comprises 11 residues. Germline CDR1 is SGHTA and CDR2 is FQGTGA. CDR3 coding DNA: TGTGCCAGCATCCAAAAATACGAGCAGTACTTC. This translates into CASIQKYEQYF.

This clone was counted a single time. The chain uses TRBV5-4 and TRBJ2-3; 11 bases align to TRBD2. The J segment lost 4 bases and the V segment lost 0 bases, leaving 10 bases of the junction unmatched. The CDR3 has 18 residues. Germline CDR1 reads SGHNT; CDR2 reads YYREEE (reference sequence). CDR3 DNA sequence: TGTGCCAGCAGCTTGGTTGGTAGCGGGGGGGCCAGCGCAGATACGCAGTATTTT. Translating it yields CASSLVGSGGASADTQYF.

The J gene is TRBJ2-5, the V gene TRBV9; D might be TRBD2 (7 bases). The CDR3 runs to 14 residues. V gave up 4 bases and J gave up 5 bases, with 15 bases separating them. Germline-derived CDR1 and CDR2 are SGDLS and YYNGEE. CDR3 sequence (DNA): TGTGCCAGCAGCACCGGCGGGGGCCGGGAGACCCAGTACTTC. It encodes CASSTGGGRETQYF.

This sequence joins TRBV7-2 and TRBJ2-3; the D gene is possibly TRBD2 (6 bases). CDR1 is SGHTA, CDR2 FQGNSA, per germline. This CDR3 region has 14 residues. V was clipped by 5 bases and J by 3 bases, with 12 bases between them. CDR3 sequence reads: CASSLGRGTDTQYF. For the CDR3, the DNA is TGTGCCAGCAGCCTCGGCCGGGGGACAGATACGCAGTATTTT.

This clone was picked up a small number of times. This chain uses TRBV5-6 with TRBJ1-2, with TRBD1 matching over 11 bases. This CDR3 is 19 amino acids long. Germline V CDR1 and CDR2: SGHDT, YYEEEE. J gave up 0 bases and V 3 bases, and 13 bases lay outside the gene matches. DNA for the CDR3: TGTGCCAGCAGCTCCTATCAACCGGGACAGGGGGTCACTAACTATGGCTACACCTTC. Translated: CASSSYQPGQGVTNYGYTF.